What follows are 14 T cell receptor beta chains derived from one specimen sequenced in a study of blood T cells in healthy people across ages. Sample-barcoded 5' priming and a J-beta primer mix drove a second PCR of about 6 to 11 cycles. TCRdb recomputed calls from the 5' RACE reads with MiXCR, one row per CDR3 protein. The data hold fewer than 950,000 distinct CDR3 sequences, with under 40% observed a single time. What was sequenced was blood. The receptors stem from a man younger than 35 in good health.

The J gene is TRBJ1-1, the V gene TRBV28, with D unresolved. Germline-derived CDR1 and CDR2 are MDHEN and SYDVKM. The CDR3 runs 14 residues. Between the trimmed V and J ends, which lost 7 bases and 1 base, there was a span of 13 bases. The CDR3 spells CASTPTVRNTEAFF. For the CDR3, the DNA is TGTGCCAGCACCCCGACGGTACGGAACACTGAAGCTTTCTTT.

The chain employs TRBV5-1 and TRBJ2-7; TRBD2 aligns across 13 bases. Trimming took 4 bases from V and 3 from J; bases not matched to a gene: 7. CDR3 length: 16 residues. The germline CDR1 and CDR2 sequences are SGHRS and YFSETQ. CDR3 bases: TGCGCCAGCAGCGGGGGGACTAGCGGGGCTAACTACGAGCAGTACTTC. Translating gives CASSGGTSGANYEQYF. Full variable domain (remainder filled in from reference TRBV5-1 and TRBJ2-7): KAGVTQTPRYLIKTRGQQVTLSCSPISGHRSVSWYQQTPGQGLQFLFEYFSETQRNKGNFPGRFSGRQFSNSRSEMNVSTLELGDSALYLCASSGGTSGANYEQYFGPGTRLTVT.

V gene TRBV6-5 combines with J gene TRBJ2-1; TRBD2 might be the D (5 bases). Gene TRBJ2-7 matches the end of the DNA better, so the J call may be wrong. Germline CDR1 MNHEY, CDR2 SVGAGI. The CDR3 is 16 residues long. The CDR3 sequence: CASSYRASHSYNEQYF. In DNA form, the CDR3 reads TGTGCCAGCAGTTATAGGGCTAGCCACTCCTACAATGAGCAGTACTTC.

This chain links TRBV12-3 or TRBV12-4 with TRBJ2-5; D possibly corresponds to TRBD2 (6 bases). V lost 2 bases, J lost 10 bases, and 17 bases lay in between. The CDR3 contains 14 residues. The chain's CDR3 is CASSLWGLRENQYF. DNA for the CDR3: TGTGCCAGCAGTTTATGGGGACTCAGGGAAAACCAGTACTTC.

A few counts support this clonotype. This chain connects TRBV12-3 or TRBV12-4 to TRBJ2-4; tentative D call: TRBD1 (5 bases). There are 15 residues in the CDR3. Trimming removed 3 bases at V and 0 bases at J, with 9 bases between. DNA of the CDR3: TGTGCCAGCAGTTTTGACAGCGAAGCCAAAAACATTCAGTACTTC. Translating gives CASSFDSEAKNIQYF.

This clonotype has just a few counts. The chain has TRBV6-1 and TRBJ2-3; D not resolved. CDR3 length: 15 amino acids. The germline gives CDR1 MNHNS, CDR2 SASEGT. V lost 0 bases to trimming and J lost 6 bases, with 13 bases between them. Here the CDR3 DNA reads TGTGCCAGCAGTGAAGCGCAAGGGCTCAGGGATACGCAGTATTTT. The encoded protein is CASSEAQGLRDTQYF.

The chain couples TRBV12-3 or TRBV12-4 to TRBJ2-3; tentative D call: TRBD1 (6 bases). The CDR3 is 14 amino acids. V was cut by 1 base and J by 2 bases, with 7 bases left in between. CDR3 loop: CASSLVGHTDTQYF. The CDR3, as DNA: TGTGCCAGCAGTTTAGTGGGACACACAGATACGCAGTATTTT.

The CDR3 sequence is CASLDRVNEQFF. The DNA of the CDR3 is TGTGCCAGCCTTGACAGGGTCAATGAGCAGTTCTTC. V usage is TRBV3-1 and J usage is TRBJ2-1; TRBD1 matches 7 bases. The germline CDR1 and CDR2 sequences are LGHDT and YNNKEL (reference sequence). The CDR3 spans 12 residues. V trimming: 8 bases; J trimming: 6 bases; junction bases outside the gene matches: 4.

This clonotype was recorded a few times. This rearrangement joins TRBV7-2 to TRBJ2-7; D is uncertain. The germline V and J ends were trimmed by 6 bases and 6 bases, with 15 bases remaining between them. Germline CDR1 reads SGHTA; CDR2 reads FQGNSA. The CDR3 is 13 amino acids. CDR3 sequence reads: CASRGDIVAEQYF. CDR3 DNA: TGTGCCAGCAGAGGTGACATCGTAGCCGAGCAGTACTTC.

Regarding this clonotype: A much larger clone differs from this one at a single base, so this may be a read error. The V call is TRBV10-3, the J call TRBJ2-1; TRBD1 aligns across 11 bases. Germline values: CDR1 ENHRY, CDR2 SYGVKD. The CDR3 has 15 amino acids. With V trimmed by 3 bases and J by 10 bases, 8 bases remained unmatched. In DNA, the CDR3 is TGTGCCATCAGTGATATAGGACAGGGGGCGAAGGAGCAGTTCTTC. Amino acids: CAISDIGQGAKEQFF.

The CDR3 protein is CAISESTPQGRYNEQFF. CDR3 DNA: TGTGCCATCAGTGAGTCGACTCCACAGGGGAGATACAATGAGCAGTTCTTC. This chain connects TRBV10-3 to TRBJ2-1; 7 nucleotides agree with TRBD1. The CDR3 is 17 amino acids. From germline, CDR1 is ENHRY and CDR2 SYGVKD. V shed 0 bases and J 4 bases; nucleotides not matched to a gene: 9.

V gene TRBV12-3 or TRBV12-4 combines with J gene TRBJ2-7; 9 positions match TRBD1. V shed 6 bases and J 3 bases; nucleotides not matched to a gene: 9. This CDR3 is 15 amino acids long. The CDR3 protein is CASRRTGAGNYEQYF. The CDR3 DNA reads as TGTGCCAGCAGAAGGACAGGGGCGGGAAACTACGAGCAGTACTTC.

This clonotype was detected a few times. The gene calls are TRBV9 and TRBJ2-1; possibly TRBD2 for D (7 bases). V lost 6 bases, J lost 8 bases, and 18 bases lay in between. CDR3 length: 14 residues. Germline values: CDR1 SGDLS, CDR2 YYNGEE. CDR3 nucleotides: TGTGCCAGCAATGGGGGGGCATCGGGCTATGAGCAGTTCTTC. Its translation: CASNGGASGYEQFF.

The chain is built from TRBV27 and TRBJ1-1; 7 bases map to TRBD1. The CDR3 contains 13 residues. The V gene end was trimmed by 6 bases and the J gene end by 5 bases; junction bases not matched to a gene: 6. CDR1 and CDR2 (germline): MNHEY, SMNVEV (reference sequence). This CDR3 reads CASRFQGGTEAFF. The CDR3 DNA sequence: TGTGCCAGCAGGTTCCAGGGGGGGACTGAAGCTTTCTTT.